The rows below give T cell receptor beta chains drawn from one sample of a study of blood T cell repertoires in COVID-19. Repertoires were generated with immunoSEQ multiplex PCR, while TCRdb's copy carries only in-frame clones and drops some. The data show roughly 83,000 clones, with around 87% seen just once and 8% held by the top ten. The sample consisted of peripheral blood. These receptors came from a man older than 75 with active or convalescent COVID-19. CDR3s include the opening cysteine and the closing phenylalanine or tryptophan. A D gene is named only where the DNA matches it firmly. Size is stated for part of the rows, as once, few or many counts, or as a class when the clone is expanded.

j_call clone_size d_call v_call cdr3_aa cdr3_nt
TRBJ1-4 - TRBD1 TRBV2 CATKDRSTNEKLFF TGTGCCACCAAGGACAGGTCAACTAATGAAAAACTGTTTTTT
TRBJ2-3 - - TRBV20-1 CSAHLDTQYF TGCAGTGCCCATTTAGATACGCAGTATTTT
TRBJ1-2 - TRBD1 TRBV6-5 CASRATGFYGYTF TGTGCCAGCAGAGCGACAGGGTTCTATGGCTACACCTTC
TRBJ2-1 - - TRBV14 CASSQDDNRVNEQFF TGTGCCAGCAGCCAAGACGATAACAGGGTGAATGAGCAGTTCTTC
TRBJ1-2 - - TRBV7-2 CASSLGQSNYGYTF TGTGCCAGCAGCCTAGGACAGTCGAACTATGGCTACACCTTC
TRBJ1-3 - TRBD1 TRBV27 CASSPGGAGGTGNTIYF TGTGCCAGCAGTCCAGGGGGGGCAGGGGGCACTGGAAACACCATATATTTT
TRBJ2-3 - - TRBV7-2 CASSLVDRLSTDTQYF TGTGCCAGCAGCTTAGTTGACAGGCTTTCCACAGATACGCAGTATTTT
TRBJ1-1 - TRBD1 TRBV3-1/TRBV3-2 CASNTGTGGTEAFF TGTGCCAGCAATACCGGGACAGGGGGCACTGAAGCTTTCTTT
TRBJ1-2 - - TRBV6-5 CASVGQRYGYTF TGTGCCAGCGTCGGTCAGCGCTATGGCTACACCTTC
TRBJ2-5 - - TRBV10-2 CASSESGTPGETQYF TGCGCCAGCAGTGAGTCCGGGACACCAGGAGAGACCCAGTACTTC
TRBJ2-4 - - TRBV15 CATSRDPGQGNIQYF TGTGCCACCAGCAGAGATCCGGGCCAGGGAAACATTCAGTACTTC
TRBJ2-3 - TRBD2 TRBV9 CASSPTARGLAGATDTQYF TGTGCCAGCAGCCCGACAGCCCGCGGACTAGCGGGAGCCACAGATACGCAGTATTTT
TRBJ2-1 - - TRBV14 CASSPGGLLYNEQFF TGTGCCAGCAGCCCCGGCGGGCTTTTATACAATGAGCAGTTCTTC
TRBJ2-3 - - TRBV12-3/TRBV12-4 CASSPYKDTQYF TGTGCCAGCAGTCCGTACAAGGATACGCAGTATTTT
TRBJ1-2 - - TRBV5-1 CASSLGQGSGYTF TGCGCCAGCAGCTTGGGTCAGGGGTCGGGCTACACCTTC
TRBJ2-2 - TRBD1 TRBV18 CASSPPQGADTGELFF TGTGCCAGCTCACCACCGCAGGGGGCCGACACCGGGGAGCTGTTTTTT
TRBJ2-1 - - TRBV2 CASKEVSSYNEQFF TGTGCCAGCAAAGAGGTCAGCTCCTACAATGAGCAGTTCTTC
TRBJ2-5 - TRBD2 TRBV19 CASSSSGGAETQYF TGTGCCAGTAGTTCTAGCGGGGGGGCTGAGACCCAGTACTTC
TRBJ1-2 few TRBD1 TRBV7-2 CASSLAPGGINYGYTF TGTGCCAGCAGCTTAGCGCCAGGGGGGATTAACTATGGCTACACCTTC
TRBJ1-1 - - TRBV2 CASKRDTHNTEAFF TGTGCCAGCAAAAGGGACACTCATAACACTGAAGCTTTCTTT
TRBJ1-1 - - TRBV10-3 CAISDRVNTEAFF TGTGCCATCAGTGACAGGGTGAACACTGAAGCTTTCTTT
TRBJ2-1 - TRBD2 TRBV19 CASSLAGYNEQFF TGTGCCAGTAGTCTAGCGGGTTACAATGAGCAGTTCTTC
TRBJ2-3 - - TRBV10-3 CAISVGTSTDTQYF TGTGCCATCAGTGTCGGGACTAGCACAGATACGCAGTATTTT
TRBJ2-1 - - TRBV19 CASSISPAGRYNEQFF TGTGCCAGTAGTATCTCTCCGGCAGGCCGATACAATGAGCAGTTCTTC
TRBJ1-5 - - TRBV7-9 CASSLSGDQPQHF TGTGCCAGCAGCTTAAGCGGCGATCAGCCCCAGCATTTT
TRBJ2-1 - TRBD1 TRBV2 CASRAGTGASNEQFF TGTGCCAGCAGAGCCGGGACAGGGGCCTCCAATGAGCAGTTCTTC
TRBJ1-1 few - TRBV5-1 CASSGQPPTEAFF TGCGCCAGCAGTGGACAGCCTCCGACTGAAGCTTTCTTT
TRBJ2-3 - - TRBV14 CASSQDFPLARDTQYF TGTGCCAGCAGCCAAGATTTCCCACTAGCAAGAGATACGCAGTATTTT
TRBJ2-5 - - TRBV7-2 CASSLSGHEETQYF TGTGCCAGCAGCTTAAGCGGGCATGAAGAGACCCAGTACTTC
TRBJ1-1 once - TRBV20-1 CSASRDIGGAPEAFF TGCAGTGCTAGTCGGGACATCGGAGGAGCCCCTGAAGCTTTCTTT
TRBJ2-1 - - TRBV7-6 CASSLGVVRASFYNEQFF TGTGCCAGCAGCTTAGGGGTCGTGAGGGCTTCCTTTTACAATGAGCAGTTCTTC
TRBJ1-6 - - TRBV28 CASVGGNYNSPLHF TGTGCCAGTGTGGGAGGGAACTATAATTCACCCCTCCACTTT
TRBJ1-5 few TRBD1 TRBV2 CASGGTGYSNQPQHF TGTGCCAGCGGGGGGACAGGGTACAGCAATCAGCCCCAGCATTTT
TRBJ2-4 once TRBD2 TRBV28 CASSSGGGGKNIQYF TGTGCCAGCAGTTCCGGGGGGGGTGGCAAAAACATTCAGTACTTC
TRBJ1-5 - TRBD1 TRBV30 CAWSTGQGIGPQHF TGTGCCTGGAGTACCGGACAGGGGATTGGGCCCCAGCATTTT
TRBJ1-1 - - TRBV18 CASSSSRAEAFF TGTGCCAGCTCATCCTCCCGGGCTGAAGCTTTCTTT
TRBJ1-5 - TRBD1 TRBV5-6 CASSQGVAQPQHF TGTGCCAGCAGTCAGGGGGTGGCTCAGCCCCAGCATTTT
TRBJ1-2 - - TRBV19 CASSDGHRRHGYTF TGTGCCAGTAGTGATGGACATCGACGCCATGGCTACACCTTC
TRBJ1-4 - - TRBV7-8 CASSGRGGGKLFF TGTGCCAGCAGCGGCAGGGGTGGTGGGAAACTGTTTTTT
TRBJ2-3 - - TRBV7-9 CASSLSRGSTDTQYF TGTGCCAGCAGCTTATCCAGGGGAAGCACAGATACGCAGTATTTT
TRBJ2-2 - - TRBV7-2 CASSPLADTAIGELFF TGTGCCAGCAGCCCGTTAGCGGATACGGCGATCGGGGAGCTGTTTTTT
TRBJ2-3 - - TRBV29-1 CSVARGPGDTQYF TGCAGCGTTGCGCGGGGGCCGGGGGATACGCAGTATTTT
TRBJ1-2 - TRBD1 TRBV6-1 CASSEVGQGGGYTF TGTGCCAGCAGTGAAGTTGGGCAGGGGGGTGGCTACACCTTC
TRBJ2-2 - TRBD1 TRBV4-1 CASRRGQGFAGELFF TGCGCCAGCAGACGGGGACAGGGGTTTGCCGGGGAGCTGTTTTTT
TRBJ1-1 few - TRBV4-1 CASSPGSQRVNTEAFF TGCGCCAGCAGCCCGGGATCCCAAAGGGTGAACACTGAAGCTTTCTTT
TRBJ1-1 - - TRBV28 CASSPRTERDTEAFF TGTGCCAGCAGTCCCCGGACAGAAAGGGACACTGAAGCTTTCTTT